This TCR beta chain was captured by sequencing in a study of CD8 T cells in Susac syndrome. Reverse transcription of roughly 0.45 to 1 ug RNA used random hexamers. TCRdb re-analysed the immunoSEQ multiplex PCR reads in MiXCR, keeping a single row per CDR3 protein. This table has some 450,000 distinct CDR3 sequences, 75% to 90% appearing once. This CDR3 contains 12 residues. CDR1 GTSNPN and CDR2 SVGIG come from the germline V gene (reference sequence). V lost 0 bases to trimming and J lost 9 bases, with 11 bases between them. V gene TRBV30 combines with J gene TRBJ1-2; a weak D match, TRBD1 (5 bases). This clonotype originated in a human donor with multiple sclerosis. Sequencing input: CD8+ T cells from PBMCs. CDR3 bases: TGTGCCTGGAGTGTCCAGGGATACAGCTACACCTTC. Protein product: CAWSVQGYSYTF.